Presented here are 12 T cell receptor beta chains from one specimen sequenced in a study of T cells after posttransplantation cyclophosphamide. TCRdb keeps only in-frame clones here, not all; method: immunoSEQ multiplex PCR. Observed in the sample are approximately 26,000 clones, none of them singletons. The sample was PBMCs. The receptors here all came from a woman aged 50 to 60 in good health, CMV-negative, and a related stem cell transplant donor.

Ten or more counts support this clone. The V call is TRBV13, the J call TRBJ2-3; 10 bases agree with TRBD2. J lost 1 base, V lost 5 bases, and 3 bases had no gene match. The germline V gene has CDR1 PRHDT and CDR2 FYEKMQ (reference sequence). The CDR3 covers 15 residues. The CDR3 region is CASSRTSGGTDTQYF. DNA of the CDR3: TGTGCCAGCAGCAGGACTAGCGGAGGCACAGATACGCAGTATTTT.

There are many counts of this clone. The gene calls are TRBV7-9 and TRBJ2-3, with a tentative D call TRBD2 (5 bases). V was cut by 6 bases and J by 4 bases, with 14 bases left in between. The CDR3 is 14 residues long. Germline CDR1 is SEHNR and CDR2 is FQNEAQ (reference sequence). CDR3 loop: CASRFGVGADTQYF. The CDR3 nucleotides are TGTGCCAGCAGGTTCGGGGTTGGTGCAGATACGCAGTATTTT.

Ten or more counts support this clone. The CDR3 coding sequence is TGTGCCAGCAGTAGGACAGCCTCCTACAATGAGCAGTTCTTC. This encodes CASSRTASYNEQFF. The V call is TRBV27, the J call TRBJ2-1; TRBD1 might be the D (6 bases). This CDR3 is 14 amino acids long. CDR1 and CDR2 (germline): MNHEY, SMNVEV (reference sequence). Trimming removed 5 bases at V and 0 bases at J, with 8 bases between.

In this sample, this clone turned up many times. This chain joins TRBV27 and TRBJ2-7, with TRBD1 matching over 8 bases. The CDR3 consists of 16 residues. CDR1 and CDR2 from the germline V gene are MNHEY and SMNVEV (reference sequence). Germline trimming cut 5 bases from V and 3 bases from J; bases unmatched to any gene: 12. This chain's CDR3 is CASSPSQGQEFYEQYF. CDR3 in DNA: TGTGCCAGCAGTCCATCACAGGGACAGGAGTTCTACGAGCAGTACTTC.

At least ten counts were recorded for this clone. V and J are TRBV21-1 and TRBJ2-7; the table assigns TRBD2, which was not confirmed against the DNA. TRBV21-1 is recorded as a pseudogene. The CDR3 runs to 15 residues. CDR3 nucleotides: TGTGCCAGCGGAGGTGACTCGAGGGTTCCCTACGAGCAGTACTTC. This translates into CASGGDSRVPYEQYF.

This clone was recorded many times. The chain has TRBV28 and TRBJ1-1; 8 bases line up with TRBD1. The CDR3 runs 16 residues. V trimming: 1 base; J trimming: 1 base; junction bases outside the gene matches: 5. CDR1 and CDR2 (germline): MDHEN, SYDVKM. The CDR3 sequence: CASSLYRGGRNTEAFF. CDR3 coding DNA: TGTGCCAGCAGTTTATACAGGGGGGGAAGGAACACTGAAGCTTTCTTT.

This clone was recorded at least ten times. The V gene is TRBV28, the J gene TRBJ2-7, with D uncertain. The germline CDR1 and CDR2 sequences are MDHEN and SYDVKM. There are 13 residues in the CDR3. Trimming stripped 4 bases from V and 2 bases from J, with 9 bases between. CDR3 in amino acids: CASSSLPAYEQYF. The CDR3 DNA sequence: TGTGCCAGCAGTTCCCTCCCAGCCTACGAGCAGTACTTC.

The sample holds many counts of this clone. The CDR3 loop is CASSYSSLAGAYEQYF. The CDR3 DNA reads TGTGCCAGCAGTTACTCGAGTCTAGCGGGAGCCTACGAGCAGTACTTC. The rearrangement joins TRBV6-6 to TRBJ2-7, with 10 bases lining up with TRBD2. Trimming took 0 bases from V and 2 from J; bases not matched to a gene: 4. The CDR3 runs to 16 residues. CDR1 is MNHNY, CDR2 SVGAGI, per germline (reference sequence).

This clone was detected ten times or more. The chain combines TRBV7-9 with TRBJ2-3, with 7 nucleotides matching TRBD1. The CDR3 contains 15 residues. With 5 bases clipped from V and 3 bases from J, the junction kept 8 bases outside the gene matches. Looked up from germline, CDR1 is SEHNR and CDR2 is FQNEAQ (reference sequence). CDR3 in amino acids: CASSATGKSTDTQYF. CDR3 bases: TGTGCCAGCAGCGCGACAGGGAAATCGACAGATACGCAGTATTTT.

This clone was observed at least ten times. The V and J genes are TRBV6-6 and TRBJ1-1, with a tentative D call TRBD1 (5 bases). Germline V gives CDR1 MNHNY, CDR2 SVGAGI (reference sequence). The CDR3 has 15 amino acids. V was pared by 2 bases and J by 1 base, with 11 bases between. Here the CDR3 DNA reads TGTGCCAGCAGTTACGCCCCCGACAGGAACACTGAAGCTTTCTTT. It specifies CASSYAPDRNTEAFF.

The chain has TRBV4-2 and TRBJ2-5; 11 nucleotides align to TRBD2. CDR1 and CDR2 from the germline V gene are LGHNA and YNFKEQ. The CDR3 length is 16 residues. V lost 1 base and J lost 1; bases outside the gene matches: 2. In DNA form, the CDR3 reads TGTGCCAGCAGCCAAGGGGGGACTAGCGGCCAAGAGACCCAGTACTTC. Protein: CASSQGGTSGQETQYF.

At least ten counts were recorded for this clone. The chain is built from TRBV2 and TRBJ2-5; 8 positions match TRBD1. CDR3 length equals 13 residues. Germline V gene data show CDR1 as SNHLY and CDR2 as FYNNEI. J gave up 5 bases and V 7 bases, and 6 bases lay outside the gene matches. CDR3 DNA sequence: TGTGCCAGCACCGAGGACAGGGTGGAGACCCAGTACTTC. Its translation: CASTEDRVETQYF.